Listed below are T cell receptor beta chains from one sample, sequenced in a study of regulatory T cells in long-lasting Graves disease. One entry per CDR3 protein, called by TCRdb with MiXCR from the multiplex PCR reads. The profile shows some 600,000 distinct CDR3 sequences, 15% to 20% of them singletons. The same data also went into a second study, on T cells in Graves' hyperthyroidism and ophthalmopathy.

The starting material was peripheral blood mononuclear cells (PBMCs), obtained at new diagnosis, from a patient treated with antithyroid drugs. The receptors were sampled from a man between 18 and 29 years old with Graves disease. CDR3s include the opening cysteine and the closing phenylalanine or tryptophan. The order of the fields is clone size, J gene, V gene, CDR3 protein. Clone size appears in some rows only: once, few, many, or a class for an expanded clone.

abundance: .; j_gene: TRBJ2-4; v_gene: TRBV4-2; CDR3aa: CASSQGGIGAKNIQYF
abundance: many; j_gene: TRBJ2-7; v_gene: TRBV20-1; CDR3aa: CSARGQLSYEQYF
abundance: .; j_gene: TRBJ2-1; v_gene: TRBV9; CDR3aa: CASGTGINEQFF
abundance: .; j_gene: TRBJ1-2; v_gene: TRBV7-9; CDR3aa: CASSLGSGDGYTF
abundance: .; j_gene: TRBJ2-3; v_gene: TRBV7-6; CDR3aa: CASSLSSGDLADTQYF
abundance: many; j_gene: TRBJ1-5; v_gene: TRBV27; CDR3aa: CASRLGLGNQPQHF
abundance: few; j_gene: TRBJ1-5; v_gene: TRBV28; CDR3aa: CASRGGRANQPQHF
abundance: many; j_gene: TRBJ2-7; v_gene: TRBV10-3; CDR3aa: CAISEDQTRQYF
abundance: .; j_gene: TRBJ2-1; v_gene: TRBV7-2; CDR3aa: CASSPRSTMFGNEQFF
abundance: few; j_gene: TRBJ2-5; v_gene: TRBV18; CDR3aa: CASSGGLAGEETQYF
abundance: few; j_gene: TRBJ2-1; v_gene: TRBV7-6; CDR3aa: CASSWRESSYNEQFF
abundance: few; j_gene: TRBJ2-2; v_gene: TRBV5-1; CDR3aa: CASSSGGLNTGELFF
abundance: few; j_gene: TRBJ2-1; v_gene: TRBV24-1; CDR3aa: CATSDSGRANEQFF
abundance: .; j_gene: TRBJ2-3; v_gene: TRBV7-3; CDR3aa: CASSLNGDTDTQYF
abundance: .; j_gene: TRBJ1-1; v_gene: TRBV20-1; CDR3aa: CSPSPGGSTEAFF